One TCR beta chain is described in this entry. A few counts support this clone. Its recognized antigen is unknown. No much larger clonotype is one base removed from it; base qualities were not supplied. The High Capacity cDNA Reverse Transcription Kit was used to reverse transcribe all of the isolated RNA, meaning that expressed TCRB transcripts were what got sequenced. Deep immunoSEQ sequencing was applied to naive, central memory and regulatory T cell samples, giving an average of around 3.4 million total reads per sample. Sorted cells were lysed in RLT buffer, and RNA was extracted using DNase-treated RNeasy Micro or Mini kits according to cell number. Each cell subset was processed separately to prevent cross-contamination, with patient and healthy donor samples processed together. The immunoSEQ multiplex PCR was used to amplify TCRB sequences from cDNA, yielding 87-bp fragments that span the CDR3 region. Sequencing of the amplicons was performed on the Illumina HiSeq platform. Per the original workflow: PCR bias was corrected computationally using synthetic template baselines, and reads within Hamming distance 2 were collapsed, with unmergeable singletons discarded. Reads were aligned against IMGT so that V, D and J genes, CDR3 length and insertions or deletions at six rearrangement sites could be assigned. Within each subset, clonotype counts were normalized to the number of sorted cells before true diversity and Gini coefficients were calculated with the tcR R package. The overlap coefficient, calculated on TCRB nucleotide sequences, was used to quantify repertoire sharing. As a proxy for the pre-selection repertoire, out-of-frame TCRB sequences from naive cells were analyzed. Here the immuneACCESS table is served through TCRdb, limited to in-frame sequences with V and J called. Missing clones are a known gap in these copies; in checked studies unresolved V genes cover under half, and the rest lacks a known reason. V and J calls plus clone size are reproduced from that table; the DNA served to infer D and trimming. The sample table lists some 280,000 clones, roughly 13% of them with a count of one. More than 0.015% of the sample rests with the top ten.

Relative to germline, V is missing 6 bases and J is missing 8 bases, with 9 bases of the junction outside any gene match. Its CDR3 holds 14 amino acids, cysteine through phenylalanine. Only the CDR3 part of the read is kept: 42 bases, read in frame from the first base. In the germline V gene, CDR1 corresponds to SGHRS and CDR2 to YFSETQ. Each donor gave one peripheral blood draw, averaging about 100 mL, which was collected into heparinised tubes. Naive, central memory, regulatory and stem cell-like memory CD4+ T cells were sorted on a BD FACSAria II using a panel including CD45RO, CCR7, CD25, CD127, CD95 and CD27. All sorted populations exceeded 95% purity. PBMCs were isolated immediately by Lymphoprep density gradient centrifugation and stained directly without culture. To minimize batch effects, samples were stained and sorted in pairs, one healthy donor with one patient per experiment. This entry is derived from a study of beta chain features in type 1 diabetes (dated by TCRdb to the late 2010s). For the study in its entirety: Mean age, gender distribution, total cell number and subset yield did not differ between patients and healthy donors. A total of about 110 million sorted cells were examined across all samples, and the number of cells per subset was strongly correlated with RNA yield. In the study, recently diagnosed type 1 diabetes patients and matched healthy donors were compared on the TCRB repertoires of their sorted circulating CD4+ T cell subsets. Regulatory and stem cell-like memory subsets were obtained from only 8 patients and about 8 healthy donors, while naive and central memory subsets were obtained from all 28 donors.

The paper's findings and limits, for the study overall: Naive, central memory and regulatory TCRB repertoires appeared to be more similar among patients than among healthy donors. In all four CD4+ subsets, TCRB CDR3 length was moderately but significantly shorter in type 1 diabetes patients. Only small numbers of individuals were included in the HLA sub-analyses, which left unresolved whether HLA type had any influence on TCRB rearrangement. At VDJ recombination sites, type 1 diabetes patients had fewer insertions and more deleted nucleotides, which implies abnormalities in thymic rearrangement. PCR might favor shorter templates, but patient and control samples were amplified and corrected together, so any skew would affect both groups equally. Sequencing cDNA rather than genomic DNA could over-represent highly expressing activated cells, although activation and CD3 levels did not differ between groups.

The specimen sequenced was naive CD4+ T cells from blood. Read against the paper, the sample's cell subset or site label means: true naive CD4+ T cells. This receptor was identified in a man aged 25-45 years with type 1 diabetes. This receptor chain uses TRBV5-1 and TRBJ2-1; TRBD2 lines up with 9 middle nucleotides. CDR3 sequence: CASNSPSGTHEQFF. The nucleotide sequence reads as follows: TGCGCCAGCAACTCTCCTAGCGGGACCCATGAGCAGTTCTTC. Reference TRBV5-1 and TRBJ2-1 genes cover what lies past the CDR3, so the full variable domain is KAGVTQTPRYLIKTRGQQVTLSCSPISGHRSVSWYQQTPGQGLQFLFEYFSETQRNKGNFPGRFSGRQFSNSRSEMNVSTLELGDSALYLCASNSPSGTHEQFFGPGTRLTVL.